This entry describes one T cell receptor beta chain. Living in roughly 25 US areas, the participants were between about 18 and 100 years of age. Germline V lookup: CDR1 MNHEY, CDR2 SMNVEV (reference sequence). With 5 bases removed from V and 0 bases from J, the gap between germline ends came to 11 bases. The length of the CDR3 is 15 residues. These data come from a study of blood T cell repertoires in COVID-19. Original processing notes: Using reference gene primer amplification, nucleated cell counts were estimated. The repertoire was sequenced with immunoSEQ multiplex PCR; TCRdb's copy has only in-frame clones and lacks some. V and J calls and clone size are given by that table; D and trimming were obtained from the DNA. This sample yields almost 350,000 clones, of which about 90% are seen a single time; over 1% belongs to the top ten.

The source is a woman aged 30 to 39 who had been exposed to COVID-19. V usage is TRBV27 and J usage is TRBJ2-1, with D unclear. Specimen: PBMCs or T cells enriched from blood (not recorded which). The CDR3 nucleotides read TGTGCCAGCAGTCCCCCCTCCAGCTCCTACAATGAGCAGTTCTTC. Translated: CASSPPSSSYNEQFF.